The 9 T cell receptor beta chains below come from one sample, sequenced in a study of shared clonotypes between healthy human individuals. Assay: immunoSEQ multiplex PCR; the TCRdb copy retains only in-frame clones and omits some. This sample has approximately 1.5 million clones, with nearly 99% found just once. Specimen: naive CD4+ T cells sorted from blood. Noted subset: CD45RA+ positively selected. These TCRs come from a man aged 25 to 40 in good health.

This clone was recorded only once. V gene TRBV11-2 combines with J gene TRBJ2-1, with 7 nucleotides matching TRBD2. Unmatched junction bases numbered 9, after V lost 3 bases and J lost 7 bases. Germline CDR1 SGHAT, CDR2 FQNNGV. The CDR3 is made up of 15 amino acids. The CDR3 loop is CASSFYTGEGNEQFF. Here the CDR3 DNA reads TGTGCCAGCAGCTTCTACACGGGGGAGGGTAATGAGCAGTTCTTC.

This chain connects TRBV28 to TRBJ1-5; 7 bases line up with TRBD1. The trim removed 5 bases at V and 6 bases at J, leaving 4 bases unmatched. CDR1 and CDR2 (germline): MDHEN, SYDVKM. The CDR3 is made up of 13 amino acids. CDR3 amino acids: CASSRQGSQPQHF. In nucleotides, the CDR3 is TGTGCCAGCAGTAGACAGGGCAGTCAGCCCCAGCATTTT. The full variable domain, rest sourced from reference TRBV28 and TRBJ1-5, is DVKVTQSSRYLVKRTGEKVFLECVQDMDHENMFWYRQDPGLGLRLIYFSYDVKMKEKGDIPEGYSVSREKKERFSLILESASTNQTSMYLCASSRQGSQPQHFGDGTRLSIL.

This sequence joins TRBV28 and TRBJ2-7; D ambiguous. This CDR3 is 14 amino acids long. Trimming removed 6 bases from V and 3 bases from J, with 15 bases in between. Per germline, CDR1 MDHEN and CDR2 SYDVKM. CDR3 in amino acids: CASSSIGLLYEQYF. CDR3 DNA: TGTGCCAGCAGCTCCATTGGATTGCTCTACGAGCAGTACTTC.

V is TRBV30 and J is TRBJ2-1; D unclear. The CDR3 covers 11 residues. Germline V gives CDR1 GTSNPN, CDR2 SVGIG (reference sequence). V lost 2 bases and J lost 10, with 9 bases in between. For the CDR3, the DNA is TGTGCCTGGAGTAAGACGTACGAGCAGTTCTTC. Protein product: CAWSKTYEQFF.

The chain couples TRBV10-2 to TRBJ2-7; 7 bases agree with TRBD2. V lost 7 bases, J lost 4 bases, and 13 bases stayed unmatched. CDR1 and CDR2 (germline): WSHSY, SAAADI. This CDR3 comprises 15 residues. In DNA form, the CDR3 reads TGCGCCAGCACTCTTAGGGGAGGGTCTAGATACGAGCAGTACTTC. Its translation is CASTLRGGSRYEQYF.

CDR3 sequence (DNA): TGCGCCAGCAGCTTGGGCGTAGCGGGAGGGCCAGGGAATGAGCAGTTCTTC. This translates into CASSLGVAGGPGNEQFF. This sequence joins TRBV5-1 and TRBJ2-1, with TRBD2 matching 11 bases. Germline V gene lookup returns CDR1 SGHRS and CDR2 YFSETQ. After removal of 0 bases from V and 7 bases from J, the junction contained 9 bases not matched to a gene. This CDR3 has 17 residues.

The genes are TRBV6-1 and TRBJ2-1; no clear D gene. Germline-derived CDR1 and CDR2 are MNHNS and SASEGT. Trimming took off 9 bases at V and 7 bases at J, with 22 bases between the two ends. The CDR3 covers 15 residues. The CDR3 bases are TGTGCCAGTAGTAGTTCCCCCCTTACATTAAATGAGCAGTTCTTC. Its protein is CASSSSPLTLNEQFF.

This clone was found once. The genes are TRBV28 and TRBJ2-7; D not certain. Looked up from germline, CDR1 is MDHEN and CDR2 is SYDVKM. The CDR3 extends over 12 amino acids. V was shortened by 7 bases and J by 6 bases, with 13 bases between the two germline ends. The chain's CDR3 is CASTSLWAEQYF. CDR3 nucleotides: TGTGCCAGCACCTCATTGTGGGCCGAGCAGTACTTC.

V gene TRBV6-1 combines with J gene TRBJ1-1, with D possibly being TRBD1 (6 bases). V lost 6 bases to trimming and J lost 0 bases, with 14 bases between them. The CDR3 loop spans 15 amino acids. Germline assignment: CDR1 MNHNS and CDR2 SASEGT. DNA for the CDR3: TGTGCCAGCAGCCTCGAAAGGACAGTGAACACTGAAGCTTTCTTT. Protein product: CASSLERTVNTEAFF.